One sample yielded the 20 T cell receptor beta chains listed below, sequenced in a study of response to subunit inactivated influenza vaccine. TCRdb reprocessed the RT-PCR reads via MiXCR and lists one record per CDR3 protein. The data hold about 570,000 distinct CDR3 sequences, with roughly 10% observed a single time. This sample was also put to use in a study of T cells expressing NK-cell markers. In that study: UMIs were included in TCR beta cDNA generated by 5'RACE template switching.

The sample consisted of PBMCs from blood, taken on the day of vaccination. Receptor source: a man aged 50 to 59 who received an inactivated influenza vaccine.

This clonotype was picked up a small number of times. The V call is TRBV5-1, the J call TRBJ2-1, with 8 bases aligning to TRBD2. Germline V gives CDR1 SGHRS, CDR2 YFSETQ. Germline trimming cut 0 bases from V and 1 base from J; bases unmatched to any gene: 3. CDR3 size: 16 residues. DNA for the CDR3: TGCGCCAGCAGCTTGGACGGGGGGGCATCCTACAATGAGCAGTTCTTC. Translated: CASSLDGGASYNEQFF.

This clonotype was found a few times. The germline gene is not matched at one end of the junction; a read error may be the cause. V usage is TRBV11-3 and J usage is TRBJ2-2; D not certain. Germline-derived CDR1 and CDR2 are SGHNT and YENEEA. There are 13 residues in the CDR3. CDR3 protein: CASSLSNAGELFF. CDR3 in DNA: TGTGCCAGCAGCTTATCGAACGCCGGGGAGCTGTTTTTT.

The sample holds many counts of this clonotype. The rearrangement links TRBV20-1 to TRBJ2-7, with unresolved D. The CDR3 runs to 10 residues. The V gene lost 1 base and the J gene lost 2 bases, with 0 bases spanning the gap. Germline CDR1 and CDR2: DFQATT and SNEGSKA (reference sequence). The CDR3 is CSARAYEQYF. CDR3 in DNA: TGCAGTGCTAGAGCCTACGAGCAGTACTTC.

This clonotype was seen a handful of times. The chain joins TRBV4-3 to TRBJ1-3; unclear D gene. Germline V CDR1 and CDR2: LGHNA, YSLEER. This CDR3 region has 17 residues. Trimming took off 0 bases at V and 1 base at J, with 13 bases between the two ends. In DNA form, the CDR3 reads TGCGCCAGCAGCCAAGATCAATACGGCAGGTCTGGAAACACCATATATTTT. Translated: CASSQDQYGRSGNTIYF.

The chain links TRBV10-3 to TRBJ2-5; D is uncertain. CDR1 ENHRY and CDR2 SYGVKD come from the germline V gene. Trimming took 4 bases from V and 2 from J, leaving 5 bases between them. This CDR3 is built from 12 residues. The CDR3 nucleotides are TGTGCCATCAGTGTTGGGCAAGAGACCCAGTACTTC. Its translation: CAISVGQETQYF.

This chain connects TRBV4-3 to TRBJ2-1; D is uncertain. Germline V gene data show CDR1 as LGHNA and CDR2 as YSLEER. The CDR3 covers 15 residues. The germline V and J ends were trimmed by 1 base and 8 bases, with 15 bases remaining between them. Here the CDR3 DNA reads TGCGCCAGCAGCCAAGCTTCACGGAGTCTCGATGAGCAGTTCTTC. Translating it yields CASSQASRSLDEQFF.

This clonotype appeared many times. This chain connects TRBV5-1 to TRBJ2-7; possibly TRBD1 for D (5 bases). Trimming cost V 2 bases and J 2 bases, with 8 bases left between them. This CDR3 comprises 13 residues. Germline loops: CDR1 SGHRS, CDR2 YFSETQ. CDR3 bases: TGCGCCAGCAGCTTCGGACAAGCCTACGAGCAGTACTTC. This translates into CASSFGQAYEQYF.

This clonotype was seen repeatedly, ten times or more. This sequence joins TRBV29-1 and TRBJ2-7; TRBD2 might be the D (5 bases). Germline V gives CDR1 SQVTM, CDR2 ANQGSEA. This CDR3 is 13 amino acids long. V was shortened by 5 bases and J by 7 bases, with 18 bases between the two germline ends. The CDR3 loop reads CSVRPGTKREQYF. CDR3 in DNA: TGCAGCGTTCGACCGGGAACCAAGAGGGAGCAGTACTTC.

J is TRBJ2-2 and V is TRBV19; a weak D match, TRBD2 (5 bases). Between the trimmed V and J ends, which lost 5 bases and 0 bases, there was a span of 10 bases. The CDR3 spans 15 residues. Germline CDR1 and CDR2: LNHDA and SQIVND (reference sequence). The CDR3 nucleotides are TGTGCCAGTAGTTGGGAGCGGTCGAACACCGGGGAGCTGTTTTTT. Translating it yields CASSWERSNTGELFF.

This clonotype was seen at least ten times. The CDR3 here is CASSFSSSGNTIYF. DNA for the CDR3: TGTGCCAGCAGTTTTAGTTCTTCTGGAAACACCATATATTTT. This chain uses TRBV12-3 or TRBV12-4 with TRBJ1-3; D call uncertain. V lost 3 bases, J lost 1 base, and 7 bases lay in between. The CDR3 runs 14 residues.

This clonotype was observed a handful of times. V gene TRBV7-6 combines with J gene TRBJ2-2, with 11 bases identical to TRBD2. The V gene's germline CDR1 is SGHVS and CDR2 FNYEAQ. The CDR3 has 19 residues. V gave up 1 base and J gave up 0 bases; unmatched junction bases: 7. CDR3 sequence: CASSLVASGGISNTGELFF. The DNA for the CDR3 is TGTGCCAGCAGCTTAGTGGCTAGCGGGGGGATATCGAACACCGGGGAGCTGTTTTTT.

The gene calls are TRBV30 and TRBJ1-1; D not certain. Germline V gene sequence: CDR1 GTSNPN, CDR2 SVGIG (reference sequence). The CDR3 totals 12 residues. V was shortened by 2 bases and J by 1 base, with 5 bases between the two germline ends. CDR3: CAWSWANTEAFF. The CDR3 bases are TGTGCCTGGAGTTGGGCGAACACTGAAGCTTTCTTT. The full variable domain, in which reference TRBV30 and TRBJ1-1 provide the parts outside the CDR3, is SQTIHQWPATLVQPVGSPLSLECTVEGTSNPNLYWYRQAAGRGLQLLFYSVGIGQISSEVPQNLSASRPQDRQFILSSKKLLLSDSGFYLCAWSWANTEAFFGQGTRLTVV.

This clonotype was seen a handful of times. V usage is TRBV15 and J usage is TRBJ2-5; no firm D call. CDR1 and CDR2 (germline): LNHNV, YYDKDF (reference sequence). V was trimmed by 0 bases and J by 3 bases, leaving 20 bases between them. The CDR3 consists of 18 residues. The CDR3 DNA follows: TGTGCCACCAGCAGAGAGAACCTGTTAAACTTGGGGAAAGAGACCCAGTACTTC. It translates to CATSRENLLNLGKETQYF.

The CDR3 here is CSVELPSGSVYEQFF. CDR3 DNA: TGCAGCGTTGAGCTCCCTAGCGGGAGCGTCTATGAGCAGTTCTTC. The chain joins TRBV29-1 to TRBJ2-1; TRBD2 matches 10 bases. The CDR3 runs to 15 residues. After removal of 3 bases from V and 8 bases from J, the junction contained 10 bases not matched to a gene. Germline V gene lookup returns CDR1 SQVTM and CDR2 ANQGSEA.

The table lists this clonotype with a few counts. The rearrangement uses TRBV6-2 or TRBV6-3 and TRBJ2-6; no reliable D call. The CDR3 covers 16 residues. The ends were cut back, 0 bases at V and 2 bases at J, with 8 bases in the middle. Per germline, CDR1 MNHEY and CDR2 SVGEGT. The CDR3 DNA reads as TGTGCCAGCAGTTACTCGAAGGGAACTGGGGCCAACGTCCTGACTTTC. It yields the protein CASSYSKGTGANVLTF.

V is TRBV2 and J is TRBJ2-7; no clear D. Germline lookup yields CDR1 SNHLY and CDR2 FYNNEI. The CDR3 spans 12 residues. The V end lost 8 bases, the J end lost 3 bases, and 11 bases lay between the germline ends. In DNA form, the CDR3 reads TGTGCCAGCCAGTTAACCCACTACGAGCAGTACTTC. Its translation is CASQLTHYEQYF.

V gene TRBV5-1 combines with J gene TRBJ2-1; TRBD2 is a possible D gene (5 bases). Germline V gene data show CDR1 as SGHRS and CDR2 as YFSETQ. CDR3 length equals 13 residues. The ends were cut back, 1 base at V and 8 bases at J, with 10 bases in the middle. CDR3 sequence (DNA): TGCGCCAGCAGCTTGAGTGAGGGTTATGAGCAGTTCTTC. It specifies CASSLSEGYEQFF. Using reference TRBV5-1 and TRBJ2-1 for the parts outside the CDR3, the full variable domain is KAGVTQTPRYLIKTRGQQVTLSCSPISGHRSVSWYQQTPGQGLQFLFEYFSETQRNKGNFPGRFSGRQFSNSRSEMNVSTLELGDSALYLCASSLSEGYEQFFGPGTRLTVL.

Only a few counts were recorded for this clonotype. The CDR3 spells CASSEGRLAYPLYYEQYF. In nucleotides, the CDR3 is TGTGCCAGCAGTGAAGGTCGGCTAGCGTACCCCCTCTACTACGAGCAGTACTTC. The V and J genes are TRBV6-1 and TRBJ2-7, with D possibly being TRBD2 (6 bases). The CDR3 is 18 amino acids. Germline V gives CDR1 MNHNS, CDR2 SASEGT. Trimming removed 1 base from V and 3 bases from J, with 22 bases in between.

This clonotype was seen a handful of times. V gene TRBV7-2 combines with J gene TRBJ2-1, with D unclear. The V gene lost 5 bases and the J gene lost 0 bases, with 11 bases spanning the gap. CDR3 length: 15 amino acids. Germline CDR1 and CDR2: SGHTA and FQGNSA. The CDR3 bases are TGTGCCAGCAGCACTCGGTGGAGCTCCTACAATGAGCAGTTCTTC. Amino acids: CASSTRWSSYNEQFF.

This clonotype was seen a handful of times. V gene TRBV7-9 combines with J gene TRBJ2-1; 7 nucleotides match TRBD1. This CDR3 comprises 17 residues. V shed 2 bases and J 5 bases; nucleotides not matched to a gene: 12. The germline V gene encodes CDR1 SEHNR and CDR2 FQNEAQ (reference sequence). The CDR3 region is CASSLKAIGQENNEQFF. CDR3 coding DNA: TGTGCCAGCAGCTTAAAGGCAATAGGACAGGAGAACAATGAGCAGTTCTTC.